This T cell receptor beta chain is from a study of PD-1 and CTLA-4 blockade in melanoma. Profiling relied on immunoSEQ multiplex PCR, and the TCRdb table lists in-frame clones only, not all of them. Among 20,000 to 25,000 clones listed, roughly 88% were seen once. This CDR3 has 15 residues. The V end lost 6 bases, the J end lost 3 bases, and 15 bases lay between the germline ends. From germline, CDR1 is MNHEY and CDR2 SMNVEV (reference sequence). V is TRBV27 and J is TRBJ2-1; tentatively, D is TRBD2 (7 bases). This receptor was taken from a human donor with melanoma. The sample consisted of CD8+ T cells from peripheral blood, taken before anti-PD-1 treatment. CDR3 sequence reads: CASRILGGDYNEQFF. The CDR3 DNA is TGTGCCAGCAGGATTTTAGGGGGGGACTACAATGAGCAGTTCTTC.